This T cell receptor (beta chain) was sequenced for a study of cytomegalovirus exposure and HLA in healthy donors. Germline assignment: CDR1 SGHAT and CDR2 FQNNGV. The CDR3 length is 13 residues. Trimming pared 1 base from V and 3 bases from J, leaving 6 bases between. Primers included in the PCR were 60 Vbeta and 13 Jbeta primers. Sequencing used immunoSEQ multiplex PCR; TCRdb keeps in-frame clones, though not all of them. The profile shows more than 100,000 clones, around 86% of them singletons. To note about this clone: The target antigen is unknown.

Study results and caveats: Published work reported that the classifier diagnosed cytomegalovirus status with high specificity and sensitivity.

V and J are TRBV11-2 and TRBJ1-1; D not resolved. This TCR was sampled from a man aged 25 to 40 in good health and CMV-seronegative. Source material: PBMCs. CDR3 in DNA: TGTGCCAGCAGCTTAGGGCAGTACACTGAAGCTTTCTTT. It specifies CASSLGQYTEAFF. Variable domain in full (rest from reference TRBV11-2 and TRBJ1-1): EAGVAQSPRYKIIEKRQSVAFWCNPISGHATLYWYQQILGQGPKLLIQFQNNGVVDDSQLPKDRFSAERLKGVDSTLKIQPAKLEDSAVYLCASSLGQYTEAFFGQGTRLTVV.